This T cell receptor (beta chain) was observed in a study of T cell responses to AZD1222 COVID-19 vaccine. Study-wide points: Donors skewed white British and female; clonal diversity was possibly underestimated.

Per germline, CDR1 SEHNR and CDR2 FQNEAQ (reference sequence). V was clipped by 4 bases and J by 4 bases, with 13 bases between them. The CDR3 consists of 14 residues. Details on this clone: The antigen is unknown.

Assay used: immunoSEQ multiplex PCR; TCRdb lists only in-frame clones, some missing. The sample lists 95,000 to 150,000 clones; 85% to 90% were seen once. The sequenced sample was peripheral blood, obtained on day 0 of AZD1222 vaccination. The TCR originated in an adult in good health. The chain uses TRBV7-9 and TRBJ1-2; weak D call: TRBD1 (5 bases). CDR3 region: CASSYPGAGYGYTF. Here the CDR3 DNA reads TGTGCCAGCAGCTACCCCGGGGCGGGCTATGGCTACACCTTC. Using reference TRBV7-9 and TRBJ1-2 for the parts outside the CDR3, the full variable domain is DTGVSQNPRHKITKRGQNVTFRCDPISEHNRLYWYRQTLGQGPEFLTYFQNEAQLEKSRLLSDRFSAERPKGSFSTLEIQRTEQGDSAMYLCASSYPGAGYGYTFGSGTRLTVV.